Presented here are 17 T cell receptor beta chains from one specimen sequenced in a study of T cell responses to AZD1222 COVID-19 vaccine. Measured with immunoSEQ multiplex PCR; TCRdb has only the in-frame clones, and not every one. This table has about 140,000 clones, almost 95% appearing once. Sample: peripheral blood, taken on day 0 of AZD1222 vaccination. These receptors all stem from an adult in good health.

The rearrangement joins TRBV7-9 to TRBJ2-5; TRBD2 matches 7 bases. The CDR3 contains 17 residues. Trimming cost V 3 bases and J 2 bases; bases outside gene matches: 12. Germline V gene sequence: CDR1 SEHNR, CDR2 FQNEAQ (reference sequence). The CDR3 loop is CASSFGTNASPQETQYF. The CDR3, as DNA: TGTGCCAGCAGCTTCGGGACTAACGCTTCCCCACAAGAGACCCAGTACTTC.

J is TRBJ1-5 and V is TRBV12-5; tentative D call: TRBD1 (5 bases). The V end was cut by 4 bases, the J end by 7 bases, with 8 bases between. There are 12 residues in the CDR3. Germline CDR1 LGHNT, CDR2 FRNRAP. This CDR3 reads CASGSGMQPQHF. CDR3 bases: TGTGCTAGTGGTTCAGGGATGCAGCCCCAGCATTTT.

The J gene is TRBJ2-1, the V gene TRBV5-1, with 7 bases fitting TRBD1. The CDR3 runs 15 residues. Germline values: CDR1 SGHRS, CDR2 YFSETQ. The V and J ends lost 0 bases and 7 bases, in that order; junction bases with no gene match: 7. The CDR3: CASSLVGTVRNEQFF. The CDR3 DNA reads TGCGCCAGCAGCTTGGTGGGGACAGTGAGGAATGAGCAGTTCTTC.

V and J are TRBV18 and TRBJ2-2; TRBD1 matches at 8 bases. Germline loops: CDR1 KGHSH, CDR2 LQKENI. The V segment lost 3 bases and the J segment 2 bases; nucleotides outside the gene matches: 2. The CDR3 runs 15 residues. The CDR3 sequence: CASSPGQDNTGELFF. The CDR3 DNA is TGTGCCAGCTCACCGGGACAGGATAACACCGGGGAGCTGTTTTTT.

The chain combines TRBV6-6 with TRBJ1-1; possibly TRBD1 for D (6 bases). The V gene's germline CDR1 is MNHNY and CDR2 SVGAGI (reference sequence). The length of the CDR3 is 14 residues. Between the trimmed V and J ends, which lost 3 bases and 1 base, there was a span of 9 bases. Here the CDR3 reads CASSYLGQNTEAFF. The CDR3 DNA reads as TGTGCCAGCAGTTATTTGGGACAGAACACTGAAGCTTTCTTT.

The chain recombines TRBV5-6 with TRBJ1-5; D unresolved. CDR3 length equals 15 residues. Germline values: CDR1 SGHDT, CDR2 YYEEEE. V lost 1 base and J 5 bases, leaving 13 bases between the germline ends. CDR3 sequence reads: CASSLFVEVDQPQHF. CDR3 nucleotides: TGTGCCAGCAGCTTGTTCGTTGAGGTAGATCAGCCCCAGCATTTT.

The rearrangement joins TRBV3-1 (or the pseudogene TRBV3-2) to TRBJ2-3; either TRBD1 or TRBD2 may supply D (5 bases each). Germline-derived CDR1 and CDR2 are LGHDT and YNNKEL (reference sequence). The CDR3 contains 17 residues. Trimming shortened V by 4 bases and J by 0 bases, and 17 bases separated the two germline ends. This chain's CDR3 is CASSPVVGVFSTDTQYF. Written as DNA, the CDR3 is TGTGCCAGCAGCCCCGTCGTGGGGGTGTTTAGCACAGATACGCAGTATTTT.

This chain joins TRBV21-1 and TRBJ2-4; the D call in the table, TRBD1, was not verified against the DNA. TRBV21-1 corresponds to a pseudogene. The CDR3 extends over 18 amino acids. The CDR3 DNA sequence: TGTGCCAGCACGCCTCGGTCAGGCGCCCTCCTGCCCAAAAACATTCAGTACTTC. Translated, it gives CASTPRSGALLPKNIQYF.

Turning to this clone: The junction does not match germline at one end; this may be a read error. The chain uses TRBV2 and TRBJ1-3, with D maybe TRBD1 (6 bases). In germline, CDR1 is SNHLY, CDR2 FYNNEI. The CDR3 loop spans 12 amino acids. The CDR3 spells CACRGGGNTIYF. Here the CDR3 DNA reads TGTGCCTGCAGGGGCGGAGGAAACACCATATATTTT. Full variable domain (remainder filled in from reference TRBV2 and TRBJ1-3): EPEVTQTPSHQVTQMGQEVILRCVPISNHLYFYWYRQILGQKVEFLVSFYNNEISEKSEIFDDQFSVERPDGSNFTLKIRSTKLEDSAMYFCACRGGGNTIYFGEGSWLTVV.

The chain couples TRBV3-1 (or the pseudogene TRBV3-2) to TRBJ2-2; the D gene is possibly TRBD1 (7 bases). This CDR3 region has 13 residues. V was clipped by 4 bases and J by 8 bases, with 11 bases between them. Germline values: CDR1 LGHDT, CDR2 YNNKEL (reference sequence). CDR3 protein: CASSPQGTGELFF. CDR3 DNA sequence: TGTGCCAGCAGCCCACAGGGGACTGGGGAGCTGTTTTTT.

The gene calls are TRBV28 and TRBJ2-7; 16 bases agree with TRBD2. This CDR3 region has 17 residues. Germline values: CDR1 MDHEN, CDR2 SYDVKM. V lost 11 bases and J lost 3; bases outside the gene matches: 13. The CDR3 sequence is CAATGGTSGRGGYEQYF. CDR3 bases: TGTGCCGCGACCGGAGGGACTAGCGGGAGGGGGGGCTACGAGCAGTACTTC.

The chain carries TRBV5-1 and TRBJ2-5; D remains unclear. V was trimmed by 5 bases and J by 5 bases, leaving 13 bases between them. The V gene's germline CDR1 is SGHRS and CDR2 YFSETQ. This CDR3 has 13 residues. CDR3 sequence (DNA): TGCGCCAGCAGTGCTCAGTTGGGCGAGACCCAGTACTTC. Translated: CASSAQLGETQYF.

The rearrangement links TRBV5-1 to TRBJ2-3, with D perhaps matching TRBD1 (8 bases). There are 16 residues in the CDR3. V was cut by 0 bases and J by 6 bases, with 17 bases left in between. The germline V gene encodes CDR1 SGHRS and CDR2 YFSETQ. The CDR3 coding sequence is TGCGCCAGCAGCTTGGATGGACAGGGAGGGTGGGATACGCAGTATTTT. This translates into CASSLDGQGGWDTQYF.

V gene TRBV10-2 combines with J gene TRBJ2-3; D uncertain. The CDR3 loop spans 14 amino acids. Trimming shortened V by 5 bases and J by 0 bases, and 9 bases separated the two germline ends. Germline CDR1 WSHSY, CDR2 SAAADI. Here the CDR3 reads CASSSPDSTDTQYF. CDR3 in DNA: TGCGCCAGCAGTAGCCCCGATAGCACAGATACGCAGTATTTT.

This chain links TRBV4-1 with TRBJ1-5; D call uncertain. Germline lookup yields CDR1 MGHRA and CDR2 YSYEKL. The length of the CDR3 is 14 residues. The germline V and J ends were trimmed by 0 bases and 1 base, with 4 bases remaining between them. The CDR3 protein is CASSQEGSNQPQHF. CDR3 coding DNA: TGCGCCAGCAGCCAAGAGGGCAGCAATCAGCCCCAGCATTTT.

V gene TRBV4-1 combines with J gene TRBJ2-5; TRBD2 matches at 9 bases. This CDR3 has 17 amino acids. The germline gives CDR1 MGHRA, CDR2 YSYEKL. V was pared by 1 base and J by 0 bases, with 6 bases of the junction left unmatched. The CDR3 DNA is TGCGCCAGCAGCCAAGGTCTAGCGGGGCTGTACCAAGAGACCCAGTACTTC. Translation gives CASSQGLAGLYQETQYF.

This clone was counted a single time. CDR3 sequence (DNA): TGTGCCAGCAGCCCGGATAAGGGGCGGACACACTATGGCTACACCTTC. Translation: CASSPDKGRTHYGYTF. The rearrangement links TRBV5-4 to TRBJ1-2; D might be TRBD1 (5 bases). This CDR3 contains 16 residues. Germline V CDR1 and CDR2: SGHNT, YYREEE (reference sequence). The germline V and J ends were trimmed by 4 bases and 3 bases, with 19 bases remaining between them.